This entry lists 17 T cell receptor beta chains sequenced from one sample in a study of blood T cell repertoires in COVID-19. The assay was immunoSEQ multiplex PCR, and TCRdb's table has in-frame clones only and misses some. Counted here are about 62,000 clones, around 89% occurring once; the ten biggest clones make up 18%. The sequencing sample was made of peripheral blood. These receptor sequences come from a woman aged 60 to 75 with COVID-19, enrolled during active disease.

This clone has only one observation. Written as DNA, the CDR3 is TGTGCCAGCAGCCCCGGGACAGGGTTCGAGCAGTACTTC. This gives the protein CASSPGTGFEQYF. The chain links TRBV7-6 to TRBJ2-7; TRBD1 matches 9 bases. With 5 bases clipped from V and 6 bases from J, the junction kept 5 bases outside the gene matches. This CDR3 region has 13 residues. Germline V lookup: CDR1 SGHVS, CDR2 FNYEAQ.

The chain is built from TRBV27 and TRBJ2-5; D unclear. CDR3 size: 12 residues. With 10 bases removed from V and 3 bases from J, the gap between germline ends came to 12 bases. Per the germline V gene, CDR1 is MNHEY and CDR2 is SMNVEV (reference sequence). Here the CDR3 DNA reads TGTGCCACCAGGCATTCTAAAGAGACCCAGTACTTC. It translates to CATRHSKETQYF.

The rearrangement uses TRBV5-1 and TRBJ2-7; a weak D match, TRBD2 (5 bases). The CDR3 has 16 residues. CDR1 is SGHRS and CDR2 is YFSETQ in the germline V gene. V was shortened by 0 bases and J by 2 bases, with 15 bases between the two germline ends. CDR3 sequence: CASSLVRGSVPYEQYF. The CDR3, as DNA: TGCGCCAGCAGCTTGGTTCGGGGTTCTGTTCCCTACGAGCAGTACTTC.

The genes are TRBV7-9 and TRBJ1-6; D is ambiguous. CDR1 and CDR2 from the germline V gene are SEHNR and FQNEAQ (reference sequence). There are 15 residues in the CDR3. Deletions cut 3 bases from V and 1 base from J, with 7 bases between. The CDR3: CASSFSGSYNSPLHF. DNA of the CDR3: TGTGCCAGCAGCTTTTCAGGTTCCTATAATTCACCCCTCCACTTT.

The chain recombines TRBV9 with TRBJ2-7; 9 bases are shared with TRBD2. Germline V gives CDR1 SGDLS, CDR2 YYNGEE. V lost 0 bases, J lost 3 bases, and 13 bases stayed unmatched. The CDR3 loop spans 18 amino acids. DNA for the CDR3: TGTGCCAGCAGCGTAGGGCGGGGGGGGGACAGCCCCTTCTACGAGCAGTACTTC. Its protein product is CASSVGRGGDSPFYEQYF.

The chain joins TRBV12-3 or TRBV12-4 to TRBJ2-5; unclear D gene. This CDR3 contains 13 residues. Trimming stripped 0 bases from V and 7 bases from J, with 9 bases between. The CDR3 is CASSLAQAGTQYF. In nucleotides, the CDR3 is TGTGCCAGCAGTTTAGCCCAGGCCGGGACCCAGTACTTC.

V is TRBV6-5 and J is TRBJ2-7; weak D call: TRBD2 (6 bases). This CDR3 comprises 16 residues. Per the germline V gene, CDR1 is MNHEY and CDR2 is SVGAGI. V gave up 2 bases and J gave up 7 bases, with 21 bases separating them. The CDR3 is CASSYKGSGLPGEQYF. The CDR3 nucleotides read TGTGCCAGCAGTTACAAGGGCTCGGGACTCCCGGGGGAGCAGTACTTC.

The CDR3 nucleotides read TGTGCCAGCAGCCAAGGGGTTTTCGGGGAGCTGTTTTTT. The encoded protein is CASSQGVFGELFF. The chain carries TRBV11-1 and TRBJ2-2; TRBD1 might be the D (5 bases). Germline V lookup: CDR1 SGHAT, CDR2 FQDESV (reference sequence). V lost 5 bases and J lost 7, with 11 bases in between. The CDR3 totals 13 residues.

The chain links TRBV24-1 to TRBJ2-5; 12 bases line up with TRBD2. Losses at the gene ends were 4 bases for V and 4 bases for J; bases not matched to a gene: 9. This CDR3 region has 17 residues. The V gene's germline CDR1 is KGHDR and CDR2 SFDVKD. The CDR3 reads CATSDPRLAGEGETQYF. CDR3 DNA: TGTGCCACCAGTGACCCGAGACTAGCGGGAGAGGGAGAGACCCAGTACTTC.

The chain combines TRBV5-1 with TRBJ2-7, with 10 positions matching TRBD1. The V gene's germline CDR1 is SGHRS and CDR2 YFSETQ. V shed 4 bases and J 6 bases; nucleotides not matched to a gene: 13. The CDR3 loop spans 16 amino acids. The CDR3 region is CASSGKPGQGGSEQYF. The CDR3 DNA sequence: TGCGCCAGCAGCGGAAAACCAGGACAGGGGGGAAGCGAGCAGTACTTC.

This clone was seen more than once but under ten times. The chain uses TRBV21-1 and TRBJ2-7; the listed D gene, TRBD2, was not tested against the DNA. TRBV21-1 is designated a pseudogene. CDR3 length equals 14 residues. CDR3 region: CASSLGSGTYEQYF. Here the CDR3 DNA reads TGTGCCAGCAGCCTTGGCAGCGGAACCTACGAGCAGTACTTC.

The chain is built from TRBV29-1 and TRBJ2-7; D possibly uses TRBD1 or TRBD2 (7 bases each). This CDR3 is built from 12 residues. Germline V gene data show CDR1 as SQVTM and CDR2 as ANQGSEA. Trimming stripped 7 bases from V and 4 bases from J, with 14 bases between. This CDR3 reads CSAGGQIYEQYF. Here the CDR3 DNA reads TGCAGCGCGGGGGGACAGATATACGAGCAGTACTTC.

This chain uses TRBV7-6 with TRBJ1-3; the D is unclear. The CDR3 has 14 residues. V was clipped by 5 bases and J by 2 bases, with 10 bases between them. Germline V gene lookup returns CDR1 SGHVS and CDR2 FNYEAQ. The CDR3 nucleotides are TGTGCCAGCAGCCCCGAGGGTCCTGGAAACACCATATATTTT. It translates to CASSPEGPGNTIYF.

The V call is TRBV24-1, the J call TRBJ2-3; D is unclear. This CDR3 has 14 residues. The germline V gene has CDR1 KGHDR and CDR2 SFDVKD. V was clipped by 0 bases and J by 1 base, with 4 bases between them. The CDR3 DNA sequence: TGTGCCACCAGTGATTTGACGGGCACAGATACGCAGTATTTT. Translating gives CATSDLTGTDTQYF.

The chain is built from TRBV6-5 and TRBJ1-2; D is possibly TRBD1 (5 bases). V lost 4 bases and J lost 2, with 8 bases in between. Germline assignment: CDR1 MNHEY and CDR2 SVGAGI. The CDR3 has 13 residues. This chain's CDR3 is CASSLKGNYGYTF. CDR3 in DNA: TGTGCCAGCAGTTTAAAGGGGAACTATGGCTACACCTTC.

This clone was seen only once. This rearrangement joins TRBV10-2 to TRBJ2-7; TRBD2 aligns across 10 bases. The length of the CDR3 is 16 residues. Germline loops: CDR1 WSHSY, CDR2 SAAADI. V was pared by 4 bases and J by 5 bases, with 11 bases of the junction left unmatched. In nucleotides, the CDR3 is TGCGCCAGCAGTGGACCTAGCGGGAGCGCGGCCCACGAGCAGTACTTC. Protein sequence: CASSGPSGSAAHEQYF.

The chain links TRBV5-4 to TRBJ2-1, with 8 positions matching TRBD2. The V and J ends lost 0 bases and 4 bases, in that order; junction bases with no gene match: 6. The CDR3 is 16 residues long. CDR1 is SGHNT, CDR2 YYREEE, per germline (reference sequence). CDR3 region: CASSLAGTSGYNEQFF. CDR3 DNA sequence: TGTGCCAGCAGCTTGGCTGGCACTAGCGGTTACAATGAGCAGTTCTTC.